The 32 T cell receptor beta chains given below trace back to one sample, sequenced in a study of blood T cell repertoires in COVID-19 (dated by TCRdb to about 2020). Receptor amplification or capture employed the immunoSEQ multiplex PCR assay. TCRdb's version of the immuneACCESS table is confined to in-frame rearrangements and falls short of the full clone set. An unresolved V gene accounts for under half of the shortfall where checked; the remainder is of unknown origin. The sample yields 180,000 or so clones; 80% to 85% were counted once. The ten biggest clones cover roughly 13% of the sample. The material sequenced was PBMCs or T cells enriched from blood (not recorded which). These receptors were taken from an older woman who had recovered from COVID-19.

This clone is a singleton in its sample. The V gene is TRBV7-2, the J gene TRBJ2-5, with D tentatively TRBD2 (6 bases). V gave up 5 bases and J gave up 5 bases, with 12 bases separating them. This CDR3 spans 13 amino acids. Per the germline V gene, CDR1 is SGHTA and CDR2 is FQGNSA. The CDR3, as DNA: TGTGCCAGCAGCCTCCGGGGGAGGGAGACCCAGTACTTC. Protein product: CASSLRGRETQYF. The full variable domain, in which reference TRBV7-2 and TRBJ2-5 provide the parts outside the CDR3, is GAGVSQSPSNKVTEKGKDVELRCDPISGHTALYWYRQSLGQGLEFLIYFQGNSAPDKSGLPSDRFSAERTGGSVSTLTIQRTQQEDSAVYLCASSLRGRETQYFGPGTRLLVL.

The rearrangement joins TRBV4-1 to TRBJ2-2; possibly TRBD2 for D (7 bases). V lost 2 bases and J 5 bases, leaving 18 bases between the germline ends. This CDR3 is built from 17 residues. Germline assignment: CDR1 MGHRA and CDR2 YSYEKL. CDR3 bases: TGCGCCAGCAGCCAACCCTTGGGAGGGGGTGGGACCGGGGAGCTGTTTTTT. Amino acid sequence: CASSQPLGGGGTGELFF.

With respect to this clone: Mismatch with germline at one junction end may stem from a read error. The chain is built from TRBV5-1 and TRBJ1-2; a possible D gene is TRBD1 (6 bases). Germline V CDR1 and CDR2: SGHRS, YFSETQ. The CDR3 length is 12 residues. The CDR3 sequence: CASSLNRDGYTF. CDR3 DNA sequence: TGCGCCAGCAGCCTAAACAGGGACGGCTACACCTTT.

The rearrangement links TRBV6-2 or TRBV6-3 to TRBJ2-1; 10 positions match TRBD2. The CDR3 extends over 14 amino acids. Germline V gene sequence: CDR1 MNHEY, CDR2 SVGEGT. The V gene end was trimmed by 6 bases and the J gene end by 14 bases; junction bases not matched to a gene: 13. CDR3 in amino acids: CASRPKELLAGEFF. In DNA form, the CDR3 reads TGTGCCAGCAGACCTAAAGAACTGCTAGCGGGGGAGTTCTTC.

CDR3 sequence reads: CAWSILGLGTGELFF. Written as DNA, the CDR3 is TGTGCCTGGAGTATATTGGGGCTGGGGACCGGGGAGCTGTTTTTT. This chain uses TRBV30 with TRBJ2-2; D possibly corresponds to TRBD1 (5 bases). Germline V gene data show CDR1 as GTSNPN and CDR2 as SVGIG (reference sequence). V shed 2 bases and J shed 5 bases, with 15 bases lying between them. This CDR3 contains 15 residues. Looking up the rest from reference TRBV30 and TRBJ2-2 gives the full variable domain: SQTIHQWPATLVQPVGSPLSLECTVEGTSNPNLYWYRQAAGRGLQLLFYSVGIGQISSEVPQNLSASRPQDRQFILSSKKLLLSDSGFYLCAWSILGLGTGELFFGEGSRLTVL.

This chain joins TRBV28 and TRBJ1-1, with TRBD1 matching over 8 bases. Germline CDR1 MDHEN, CDR2 SYDVKM. V shed 5 bases and J 10 bases; nucleotides not matched to a gene: 9. The CDR3 has 13 amino acids. The CDR3 sequence is CASSLLRGRRAFF. In nucleotides, the CDR3 is TGTGCCAGCAGTCTTCTCAGGGGGCGGCGAGCTTTCTTT.

The chain employs TRBV9 and TRBJ1-2; D gene uncertain. The V end lost 4 bases, the J end lost 3 bases, and 19 bases lay between the germline ends. The CDR3 covers 16 residues. CDR1 and CDR2 (germline): SGDLS, YYNGEE. This CDR3 reads CASSPRRGRDDYGYTF. DNA of the CDR3: TGTGCCAGCAGCCCCCGTAGAGGGCGCGACGACTATGGCTACACCTTC.

V and J are TRBV7-8 and TRBJ1-2; D is perhaps TRBD1 (5 bases). V gave up 4 bases and J gave up 2 bases, with 8 bases separating them. In germline, CDR1 is SGHVS, CDR2 FQNEAQ. The CDR3 is 13 amino acids. The CDR3 reads CASSYSGNYGYTF. The CDR3 DNA sequence: TGTGCCAGCAGCTATTCAGGGAACTATGGCTACACCTTC.

This chain's CDR3 is CASRGLLEKLFF. The CDR3 region has the DNA TGTGCCAGCAGGGGGCTACTCGAAAAACTGTTTTTT. The chain uses TRBV6-4 and TRBJ1-4, with D perhaps TRBD1 (5 bases). Germline V gene lookup returns CDR1 MRHNA and CDR2 SNTAGT. Trimming left V 6 bases short and J 8 bases short, with 10 bases between. The CDR3 length is 12 residues.

This clone has a handful of counts. The chain has TRBV5-1 and TRBJ2-2; D is perhaps TRBD1 (6 bases). V was pared by 4 bases and J by 0 bases, with 13 bases between. Germline lookup yields CDR1 SGHRS and CDR2 YFSETQ. CDR3 length: 16 amino acids. For the CDR3, the DNA is TGCGCCAGCAGCCCCAGGGGAAACGCGAACACCGGGGAGCTGTTTTTT. Translating it yields CASSPRGNANTGELFF.

The genes are TRBV27 and TRBJ1-6; a weak D match, TRBD1 (5 bases). From germline, CDR1 is MNHEY and CDR2 SMNVEV (reference sequence). The germline V and J ends were trimmed by 4 bases and 5 bases, with 12 bases remaining between them. CDR3 length equals 15 residues. The CDR3 reads CASSSMGGNNSPLHF. CDR3 nucleotide sequence: TGTGCCAGCAGTTCCATGGGGGGTAATAATTCACCCCTCCACTTT.

The chain recombines TRBV12-5 with TRBJ2-2; TRBD2 might be the D (5 bases). The CDR3 consists of 15 residues. The germline V gene encodes CDR1 LGHNT and CDR2 FRNRAP. V lost 2 bases to trimming and J lost 2 bases, with 9 bases between them. CDR3 in DNA: TGTGCTAGTGGTTTGCGGGCGGGTAACACCGGGGAGCTGTTTTTT. It translates to CASGLRAGNTGELFF.

J is TRBJ2-2 and V is TRBV7-9; no reliable D call. The CDR3 is 14 amino acids. The V gene's germline CDR1 is SEHNR and CDR2 FQNEAQ (reference sequence). Trimming took off 4 bases at V and 3 bases at J, with 9 bases between the two ends. CDR3 sequence: CASSYGSDTGELFF. In nucleotides, the CDR3 is TGTGCCAGCAGCTACGGTTCGGACACCGGGGAGCTGTTTTTT. Complete variable domain (other parts from reference TRBV7-9 and TRBJ2-2): DTGVSQNPRHKITKRGQNVTFRCDPISEHNRLYWYRQTLGQGPEFLTYFQNEAQLEKSRLLSDRFSAERPKGSFSTLEIQRTEQGDSAMYLCASSYGSDTGELFFGEGSRLTVL.

This chain joins TRBV2 and TRBJ1-4, with 7 bases that match TRBD1. With 4 bases clipped from V and 3 bases from J, the junction kept 5 bases outside the gene matches. The CDR3 consists of 15 residues. Germline CDR1 SNHLY, CDR2 FYNNEI. The CDR3 protein is CASSADRVSNEKLFF. The CDR3 DNA follows: TGTGCCAGCAGTGCCGACAGGGTTTCTAATGAAAAACTGTTTTTT.

The CDR3 here is CAWSRGDLQQADTQYF. The CDR3 DNA is TGTGCCTGGAGCAGGGGGGACCTCCAACAGGCAGATACGCAGTATTTT. The chain has TRBV30 and TRBJ2-3; D possibly corresponds to TRBD1 (7 bases). V was clipped by 3 bases and J by 4 bases, with 20 bases between them. Germline V lookup: CDR1 GTSNPN, CDR2 SVGIG (reference sequence). The CDR3 is made up of 16 amino acids.

V gene TRBV7-3 combines with J gene TRBJ2-7; no clear D gene. The V end was cut by 1 base, the J end by 5 bases, with 9 bases between. The CDR3 loop spans 13 amino acids. Germline assignment: CDR1 SGHTA and CDR2 FQGTGA. CDR3 DNA sequence: TGTGCCAGCAGCTTAAGCCCCACAGACGAGCAGTACTTC. Translation gives CASSLSPTDEQYF.

The gene calls are TRBV11-2 and TRBJ2-7; maybe TRBD1 (5 bases). Deletions cut 1 base from V and 0 bases from J, with 10 bases between. The CDR3 runs 15 residues. Germline values: CDR1 SGHAT, CDR2 FQNNGV. The CDR3 region has the DNA TGTGCCAGCAGCTTAGTTGCAGGGAACTCCTACGAGCAGTACTTC. It codes for CASSLVAGNSYEQYF.

V usage is TRBV6-1 and J usage is TRBJ2-1; 9 positions agree with TRBD2. With V trimmed by 4 bases and J by 1 base, 5 bases remained unmatched. Germline V gene lookup returns CDR1 MNHNS and CDR2 SASEGT. This CDR3 region has 16 residues. CDR3 in DNA: TGTGCCAGCAGTGTGAGCGGGAGGCCATCCTACAATGAGCAGTTCTTC. Encoded protein: CASSVSGRPSYNEQFF.

The CDR3 region has the DNA TGTGCCAGCAGCAGCGGACAGTTGGGCACCGGGGAGCTGTTTTTT. Translating gives CASSSGQLGTGELFF. V usage is TRBV3-1 (or the pseudogene TRBV3-2) and J usage is TRBJ2-2; D possibly corresponds to TRBD1 (6 bases). The CDR3 totals 15 residues. With 5 bases removed from V and 4 bases from J, the gap between germline ends came to 14 bases. The V gene's germline CDR1 is LGHDT and CDR2 YNNKEL (reference sequence).

This clone occurred once. V and J are TRBV10-2 and TRBJ1-4; possibly TRBD1 for D (5 bases). V was pared by 8 bases and J by 6 bases, with 13 bases between. CDR1 is WSHSY, CDR2 SAAADI, per germline. The CDR3 totals 13 residues. CDR3 sequence reads: CASRPGRDEKLFF. The CDR3 DNA sequence: TGCGCCAGCCGTCCCGGCAGGGATGAAAAACTGTTTTTT.

The chain uses TRBV6-5 and TRBJ1-4; tentative D call: TRBD1 (6 bases). This CDR3 has 15 residues. Germline V lookup: CDR1 MNHEY, CDR2 SVGAGI. V was shortened by 6 bases and J by 4 bases, with 15 bases between the two germline ends. The CDR3 bases are TGTGCCAGCAGACCCTCGACAGGCCTTAATGAAAAACTGTTTTTT. This gives the protein CASRPSTGLNEKLFF.

The chain has TRBV7-9 and TRBJ2-1, with TRBD2 matching over 12 bases. Germline-derived CDR1 and CDR2 are SEHNR and FQNEAQ (reference sequence). This CDR3 spans 15 amino acids. The trim removed 5 bases at V and 4 bases at J, leaving 3 bases unmatched. CDR3: CASSPGLAGYNEQFF. CDR3 coding DNA: TGTGCCAGCAGCCCCGGACTAGCGGGGTACAATGAGCAGTTCTTC.

This clone was found a few times. Sequence at one end of the junction differs from germline and may be a read error. The chain employs TRBV11-2 and TRBJ2-7, with 7 nucleotides matching TRBD2. There are 14 residues in the CDR3. Looked up from germline, CDR1 is SGHAT and CDR2 is FQNNGV. CDR3 nucleotides: TGTGCCAGCAGCTCTAGATCGGCGGGGCGGGAGAAAAAGTTC. Its translation: CASSSRSAGREKKF. Supplemented by reference TRBV11-2 and TRBJ2-7, the full variable domain reads EAGVAQSPRYKIIEKRQSVAFWCNPISGHATLYWYQQILGQGPKLLIQFQNNGVVDDSQLPKDRFSAERLKGVDSTLKIQPAKLEDSAVYLCASSSRSAGREKKFGPGTRLTVT.

In this sample, this clone turned up once. This sequence joins TRBV3-1 (or the pseudogene TRBV3-2) and TRBJ2-1; 12 nucleotides match TRBD2. The CDR3 extends over 18 amino acids. Germline assignment: CDR1 LGHDT and CDR2 YNNKEL (reference sequence). The V gene end was trimmed by 0 bases and the J gene end by 8 bases; junction bases not matched to a gene: 11. DNA of the CDR3: TGTGCCAGCAGCCAAGAGAGGCTAGCGGGGGGGGAGTTTGATGAGCAGTTCTTC. Protein: CASSQERLAGGEFDEQFF.

The chain links TRBV3-1 (or the pseudogene TRBV3-2) to TRBJ2-2; D is uncertain. The CDR3 consists of 16 residues. Germline V gene lookup returns CDR1 LGHDT and CDR2 YNNKEL (reference sequence). V was clipped by 4 bases and J by 7 bases, with 19 bases between them. CDR3 bases: TGTGCCAGCAGCCGACACTCCCCCCTTTCAATCGGGGAGCTGTTTTTT. Amino acid sequence: CASSRHSPLSIGELFF.

This chain joins TRBV12-5 and TRBJ2-2, with 7 bases lining up with TRBD1. The CDR3 contains 16 residues. The germline V gene has CDR1 LGHNT and CDR2 FRNRAP. Trimming removed 5 bases from V and 3 bases from J; junction bases left unmatched: 9. Here the CDR3 reads CASGQSRDRYTGELFF. DNA for the CDR3: TGTGCTAGTGGTCAAAGCCGGGACAGATACACCGGGGAGCTGTTTTTT.

This chain connects TRBV14 to TRBJ2-3; D is perhaps TRBD1 (6 bases). Per the germline V gene, CDR1 is SGHDN and CDR2 is FVKESK. The V gene lost 4 bases and the J gene lost 9 bases, with 11 bases spanning the gap. The CDR3 sequence is 12 residues long. CDR3 sequence (DNA): TGTGCCAGCAGCCCAAGGGGGTGGACGCAGTATTTT. Translation: CASSPRGWTQYF.

This chain uses TRBV7-3 with TRBJ2-1, with TRBD2 matching over 8 bases. Germline trimming cut 1 base from V and 1 base from J; bases unmatched to any gene: 0. Germline V gene data show CDR1 as SGHTA and CDR2 as FQGTGA. This CDR3 is built from 15 residues. The CDR3 loop reads CASSLSGGSYNEQFF. CDR3 nucleotides: TGTGCCAGCAGCTTAAGCGGGGGGTCCTACAATGAGCAGTTCTTC.

The gene calls are TRBV7-2 and TRBJ1-1; D is uncertain. This CDR3 is built from 15 residues. The V gene's germline CDR1 is SGHTA and CDR2 FQGNSA. V shed 2 bases and J shed 4 bases, with 14 bases lying between them. The CDR3 DNA follows: TGTGCCAGCAGCTTAACCCCGGTGGCGGCCACTGAAGCTTTCTTT. Amino acid sequence: CASSLTPVAATEAFF.

The chain recombines TRBV7-9 with TRBJ1-6, with a weak D call TRBD1 (5 bases). V was cut by 3 bases and J by 6 bases, with 12 bases left in between. This CDR3 is built from 15 residues. Germline-derived CDR1 and CDR2 are SEHNR and FQNEAQ (reference sequence). Here the CDR3 DNA reads TGTGCCAGCAGCTTTTACGGGGGGAGTAATTCACCCCTCCACTTT. Translation gives CASSFYGGSNSPLHF.

The chain employs TRBV2 and TRBJ1-5; tentatively, D is TRBD1 (5 bases). The germline V gene encodes CDR1 SNHLY and CDR2 FYNNEI. The CDR3 covers 14 residues. V dropped 1 base and J dropped 5 bases, with 9 bases sitting between them. This chain's CDR3 is CASSEEWGYQPQHF. The CDR3 nucleotides are TGTGCCAGCAGTGAAGAGTGGGGCTATCAGCCCCAGCATTTT.

V usage is TRBV5-1 and J usage is TRBJ2-7; 10 nucleotides line up with TRBD1. Per germline, CDR1 SGHRS and CDR2 YFSETQ. This CDR3 comprises 15 residues. Trimming cost V 4 bases and J 6 bases; bases outside gene matches: 10. The CDR3 loop reads CASSPSAWTGGEQYF. Here the CDR3 DNA reads TGCGCCAGCAGCCCCTCTGCTTGGACAGGGGGCGAGCAGTACTTC.